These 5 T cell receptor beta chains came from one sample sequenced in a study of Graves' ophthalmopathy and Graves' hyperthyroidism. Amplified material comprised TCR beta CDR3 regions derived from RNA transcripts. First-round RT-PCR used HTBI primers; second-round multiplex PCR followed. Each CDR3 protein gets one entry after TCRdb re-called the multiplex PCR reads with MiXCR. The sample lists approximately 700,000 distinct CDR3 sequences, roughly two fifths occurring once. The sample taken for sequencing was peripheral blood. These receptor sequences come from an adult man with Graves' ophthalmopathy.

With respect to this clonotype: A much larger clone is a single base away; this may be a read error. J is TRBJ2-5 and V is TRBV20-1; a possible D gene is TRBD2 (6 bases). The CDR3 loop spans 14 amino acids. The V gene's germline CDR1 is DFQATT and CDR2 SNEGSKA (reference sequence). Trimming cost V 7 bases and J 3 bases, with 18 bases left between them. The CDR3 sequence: CSVRRVEAEETQYF. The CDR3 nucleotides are TGCAGTGTTAGGAGGGTTGAGGCGGAAGAGACCCAGTACTTC.

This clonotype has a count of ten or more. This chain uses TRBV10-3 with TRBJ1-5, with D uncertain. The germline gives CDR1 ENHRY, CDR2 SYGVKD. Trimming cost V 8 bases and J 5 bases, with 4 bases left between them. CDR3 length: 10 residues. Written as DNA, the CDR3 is TGTGCCATCGGGCATCAGCCCCAGCATTTT. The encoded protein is CAIGHQPQHF.

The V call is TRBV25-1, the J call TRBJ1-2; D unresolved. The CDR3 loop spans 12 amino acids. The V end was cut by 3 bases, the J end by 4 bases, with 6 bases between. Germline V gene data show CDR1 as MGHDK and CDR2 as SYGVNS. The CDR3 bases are TGTGCCAGCAGTGATAGTGCCTATGGCTACACCTTC. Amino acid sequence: CASSDSAYGYTF.

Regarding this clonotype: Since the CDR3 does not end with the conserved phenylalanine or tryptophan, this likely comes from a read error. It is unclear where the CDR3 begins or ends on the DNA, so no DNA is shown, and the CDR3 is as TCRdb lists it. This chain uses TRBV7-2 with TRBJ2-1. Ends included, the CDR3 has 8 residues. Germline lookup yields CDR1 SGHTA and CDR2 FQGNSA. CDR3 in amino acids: CASSLSGG.

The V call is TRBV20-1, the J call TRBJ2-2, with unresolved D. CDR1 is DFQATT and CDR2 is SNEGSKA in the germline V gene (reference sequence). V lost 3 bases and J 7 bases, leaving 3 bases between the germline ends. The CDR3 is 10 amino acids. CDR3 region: CSARVGELFF. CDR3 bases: TGCAGTGCTAGGGTCGGGGAGCTGTTTTTT.